The TCR beta chain described here comes from a study of blood T cell repertoires in COVID-19. Study background: Specimens from acute and convalescent COVID-19 originated in the United States, Italy and Spain.

Germline V gene lookup returns CDR1 LGHNA and CDR2 YSLEER. The ends lost 5 bases at V and 1 base at J; junction bases unmatched: 9. There are 17 residues in the CDR3. Under the authors' procedure: Reference gene primer amplification gave nucleated cell count estimates. Clones were sequenced by immunoSEQ multiplex PCR, and TCRdb holds only the in-frame ones, with some missing. V and J calls plus clone size are reproduced from that table; the DNA served to infer D and trimming. The table lists about 26,000 clones, approximately 81% of them singletons. This chain links TRBV4-3 with TRBJ1-1; 11 bases are shared with TRBD1. The specimen sequenced was peripheral blood. This receptor was obtained from a human donor in a cohort sampled during active COVID-19. This CDR3 reads CASSEGTGGKGNTEAFF. CDR3 in DNA: TGCGCCAGCAGCGAAGGGACAGGGGGGAAGGGGAACACTGAAGCTTTCTTT.